This T cell receptor beta chain was obtained from a study of post-analysis software for immune sequencing data. Points from the study as a whole: Five or six TRBV segments were significantly more frequent in patients than in controls. TRBV5-6, TRBV5-1 and TRBV20-1 were among these segments. Patients with multiple sclerosis recorded significantly lower normalized Chao1 diversity than controls, the study found.

This clonotype occurred a few times. Its specificity is unknown. The CDR3 runs 18 residues. V trimming: 3 bases; J trimming: 2 bases; junction bases outside the gene matches: 15. Germline V gene data show CDR1 as SGHKS and CDR2 as YYEKEE (reference sequence). Incorporated into the TCR beta cDNA libraries were unique molecular identifiers, which served to reduce PCR and sequencing biases. TCRdb re-analysed the PCR reads in MiXCR, keeping a single row per CDR3 protein. The sample has about 460,000 distinct CDR3 sequences, around 40% seen once. The sequence was collected from a girl aged 5-17 years with multiple sclerosis. Sequences were obtained from blood. The V and J genes are TRBV5-5 and TRBJ2-5; 8 bases are a match to TRBD2. The DNA of the CDR3 is TGTGCCAGCAGCTATACATGGGAGCGGGGGCTAATACAAGAGACCCAGTACTTC. Its protein product is CASSYTWERGLIQETQYF.